The rows below give T cell receptor beta chains drawn from one sample of a study of blood T cells in healthy people across ages. TCRdb ran MiXCR on the 5' RACE reads and lists one entry per CDR3 protein. The table shows hundreds of thousands of distinct CDR3 sequences, with around 29% occurring only once. The sample taken for sequencing was blood. These receptors were taken from a woman in her sixties or seventies in good health. Each CDR3 is given with its conserved first and last residue. The order of the fields is V gene, J gene, CDR3 protein.

TRBV10-3	TRBJ1-3	CAISDSVTVPLDSGNTIYF
TRBV5-1	TRBJ2-5	CASSVRSGNQETQYF
TRBV4-1	TRBJ1-4	CASSQQDRLRGDEKLFF
TRBV3-1	TRBJ1-4	CASSQEDRDGEELFF
TRBV7-2	TRBJ1-1	CASSRPGGYTEAFF
TRBV12-3/TRBV12-4	NA	CASSTTIREQFF
TRBV20-1	NA	CSAVEYKSEQFF
TRBV20-1	NA	CSAREFTSVGNEQFF
TRBV20-1	TRBJ2-5	CSAFPLSGETQYF
TRBV7-9	TRBJ2-5	CASSFGQGGSQETQYF
TRBV7-8	TRBJ1-4	CASTGQGTKLFF
TRBV20-1	TRBJ1-2	CSASWLKYGYTF
TRBV9	TRBJ2-1	CASSSRDGLRRGEQFF
TRBV5-5	TRBJ1-5	CASSLLFDQPQHF
TRBV5-6	TRBJ2-2	CASSFIQTNTGELFF
TRBV7-2	TRBJ1-2	CASSSDRSYGYTF
TRBV7-2	TRBJ1-6	CASSTTDSYNSPLHF
TRBV20-1	TRBJ2-5	CSARDGTSGRWEQYF
TRBV12-3/TRBV12-4	TRBJ2-1	CASIEGRTGLGEQFF
TRBV20-1	TRBJ1-2	CSAVNGVYGYTF
TRBV28	TRBJ2-5	CASSHAVAGETQYF
TRBV28	TRBJ1-1	CASTSQGLQRSPVEAFF
TRBV18	TRBJ1-1	CASSRERNTEAFF
TRBV18	TRBJ1-1	CASSPPAGLNTEAFF
TRBV20-1	TRBJ2-3	CSATGGTHTDTQYF
TRBV20-1	TRBJ2-5	CSARDGRGEDRETQYF
TRBV4-3	TRBJ2-1	CASSQGGWEQFF
TRBV19	NA	CASRKGKVSEQFF
TRBV5-6	TRBJ1-2	CASSSTANYGYTF
TRBV20-1	TRBJ2-5	CSAGPSGETQYF
TRBV3-1	TRBJ2-3	CASSQYRDYTDTQYF
TRBV25-1	TRBJ2-1	CASSDLRTSGSYNEQFF
TRBV21-1	TRBJ2-2	CASSKFGGPGDRSNTGELFF